Listed below are T cell receptor beta chains from one sample, sequenced in a study of T cells in Graves' hyperthyroidism and ophthalmopathy. TCRdb reprocessed the multiplex PCR reads with MiXCR, giving one entry per CDR3 protein. The sample consists of hundreds of thousands of distinct CDR3 sequences, approximately 40% of them appearing once. The sample consisted of blood. Receptor source: a man between 18 and 29 years old with Graves' hyperthyroidism. Each CDR3 is given with its conserved first and last residue. D genes are given only for firm matches. The listing skips clone size in some rows; elsewhere it reads once, few, many or a size class.

15,-,TRBV20-1,-,TRBJ1-4,CSARDFAGAGEKLFF,TGCAGTGCTAGAGATTTCGCCGGAGCGGGTGAAAAACTGTTTTTT
14,-,TRBV7-9,-,TRBJ1-4,CASRLARGDEKLFF,TGTGCCAGCAGGTTAGCGCGAGGGGATGAAAAACTGTTTTTT
13,many,TRBV7-6,-,TRBJ2-5,CASSARFQETQYF,TGTGCCAGCAGCGCCAGGTTCCAAGAGACCCAGTACTTC
14,many,TRBV29-1,-,TRBJ2-5,CSVECALSKETQYF,TGCAGCGTTGAATGCGCACTTTCCAAAGAGACCCAGTACTTC
15,few,TRBV2,-,TRBJ2-7,CASSEATGVSYEQYF,TGTGCCAGCAGTGAAGCCACAGGTGTCTCCTACGAGCAGTACTTC
17,-,TRBV19,TRBD1,TRBJ1-1,CASSLLRRDRRVTEAFF,TGTGCCAGCAGTTTACTGCGCCGGGACAGGCGCGTCACTGAAGCTTTCTTT
14,-,TRBV11-3,-,TRBJ1-1,CASSLLQGMVEAFF,TGTGCCAGCAGCTTACTACAGGGAATGGTTGAAGCTTTCTTT
15,few,TRBV2,TRBD1,TRBJ1-5,CASRPDRGLGQPQHF,TGTGCCAGCCGACCTGACAGGGGCTTAGGGCAGCCCCAGCATTTT
13,few,TRBV2,TRBD1,TRBJ1-1,CASRETGGTEAFF,TGTGCCAGCAGAGAGACAGGGGGCACTGAAGCTTTCTTT
14,many,TRBV7-2,-,TRBJ2-7,CASSLEAFSYEQYF,TGTGCCAGCAGCTTAGAGGCATTTTCCTACGAGCAGTACTTC
16,many,TRBV4-2,TRBD2,TRBJ2-7,CASSQVGTSGSYEQYF,TGTGCCAGCAGCCAAGTGGGGACTAGCGGGAGCTACGAGCAGTACTTC
11,many,TRBV2,-,TRBJ1-1,CASALGEEAFF,TGTGCCAGCGCCTTAGGAGAAGAAGCTTTCTTT
13,many,TRBV7-6,-,TRBJ2-7,CASSLERFYEQYF,TGTGCCAGCAGCTTAGAGAGATTCTACGAGCAGTACTTC
12,many,TRBV15,-,TRBJ2-7,CATSRLSYEQYF,TGTGCCACCAGCAGACTCAGCTACGAGCAGTACTTC
13,-,TRBV13,TRBD2,TRBJ2-7,CASSRTSLNEQYF,TGTGCCAGCAGCAGGACTAGTCTAAACGAGCAGTACTTC
14,few,TRBV6-5,-,TRBJ1-6,CASSYSTEYSPLHF,TGTGCCAGCAGTTACTCGACAGAATATTCACCCCTCCACTTT
13,-,TRBV7-3,-,TRBJ2-2,CASSLHKGGELFF,TGTGCCAGCAGCCTACACAAGGGGGGGGAGCTGTTTTTT
15,many,TRBV7-2,TRBD1,TRBJ2-7,CASSPRTGGYGEQYF,TGTGCCAGCAGCCCAAGGACAGGGGGGTATGGGGAGCAGTACTTC
13,many,TRBV12-3/TRBV12-4,-,TRBJ2-5,CASSLLGGETQYF,TGTGCCAGCAGTCTACTAGGTGGAGAGACCCAGTACTTC
12,many,TRBV20-1,-,TRBJ2-7,CSARDRSYEQYF,TGCAGTGCTAGAGATAGGAGTTACGAGCAGTACTTC
16,once,TRBV25-1,-,TRBJ2-2,CASSPPGHRNTGELFF,TGTGCCAGCAGTCCACCCGGACACCGGAACACCGGGGAGCTGTTTTTT
14,-,TRBV10-3,-,TRBJ1-3,CAISALGTGNTIYF,TGTGCCATCAGTGCCCTCGGGACGGGAAACACCATATATTTT
15,many,TRBV9,TRBD1,TRBJ2-5,CASSLRTGWQETQYF,TGTGCCAGCAGCCTTAGGACAGGGTGGCAAGAGACCCAGTACTTC
13,many,TRBV10-3,-,TRBJ2-5,CAISGQESETQYF,TGTGCCATCAGTGGACAGGAGTCGGAGACCCAGTACTTC
16,-,TRBV4-1,-,TRBJ1-1,CASSQDTRVRGTEAFF,TGCGCCAGCAGCCAAGATACTAGGGTTCGAGGCACTGAAGCTTTCTTT
14,-,TRBV10-3,-,TRBJ2-1,CAITTHDSHNEQFF,TGTGCCATCACCACGCATGACTCCCACAATGAGCAGTTCTTC
16,-,TRBV7-9,-,TRBJ2-2,CASSPEGGANTGELFF,TGTGCCAGCAGCCCGGAGGGGGGCGCGAACACCGGGGAGCTGTTTTTT
18,-,TRBV11-2,-,TRBJ1-2,CASSFFSAPGAGTGGYTF,TGTGCCAGCAGCTTTTTTTCTGCCCCCGGAGCAGGGACGGGGGGCTACACCTTC
16,-,TRBV11-2,TRBD1,TRBJ1-1,CASSFPGQALNTEAFF,TGTGCCAGCAGCTTCCCTGGACAGGCCCTAAACACTGAAGCTTTCTTT
12,many,TRBV29-1,TRBD2,TRBJ2-7,CSASGGPYEQYF,TGCAGCGCTAGCGGAGGGCCCTACGAGCAGTACTTC
14,-,TRBV6-1,TRBD2,TRBJ2-7,CASTVISGSYEQYF,TGTGCCAGCACTGTGATTAGCGGGAGTTACGAGCAGTACTTC
16,many,TRBV5-4,TRBD1,TRBJ1-6,CASSAGTGISESPLHF,TGTGCCAGCAGCGCCGGGACAGGGATTTCGGAATCACCCCTCCACTTT
14,few,TRBV7-2,-,TRBJ1-2,CASSLDREVGGYTF,TGTGCCAGCAGCTTAGACAGGGAGGTCGGCGGCTACACCTTC
13,few,TRBV7-2,-,TRBJ1-5,CASSLNVNQPQHF,TGTGCCAGCAGCTTAAATGTCAATCAGCCCCAGCATTTT
12,many,TRBV29-1,TRBD1,TRBJ2-5,CSLTRQGETQYF,TGCAGCTTGACCCGACAGGGGGAGACCCAGTACTTC
13,few,TRBV7-3,-,TRBJ1-1,CASSLFGGGEAFF,TGTGCCAGCAGCCTATTCGGGGGGGGTGAAGCTTTCTTT
14,once,TRBV9,-,TRBJ1-1,CASSPGGQEKLAFF,TGTGCCAGCAGCCCGGGAGGGCAAGAGAAACTAGCTTTCTTT
17,-,TRBV7-9,TRBD1,TRBJ1-4,CASSQEGPTGGWEKLFF,TGTGCCAGCAGCCAAGAAGGTCCCACAGGGGGCTGGGAAAAACTGTTTTTT
15,-,TRBV25-1,-,TRBJ1-6,CARDFGGPGGSPLHF,TGTGCCAGAGACTTCGGGGGACCTGGTGGTTCACCCCTCCACTTT
13,-,TRBV4-1,-,TRBJ2-7,CASSQDPRYEQYF,TGTGCCAGCAGCCAAGACCCCCGATACGAGCAGTACTTC
13,-,TRBV2,-,TRBJ1-1,CASSEGTITEVFF,TGTGCCAGCAGTGAAGGGACAATCACTGAAGTTTTCTTT
14,-,TRBV29-1,-,TRBJ1-1,CSVDRQGLETEAFF,TGCAGCGTTGATAGGCAGGGCTTGGAAACTGAAGCTTTCTTT
11,many,TRBV19,-,TRBJ1-2,CASTGDKGYTF,TGTGCCAGTACCGGGGACAAAGGCTACACCTTC
15,-,TRBV7-9,TRBD2,TRBJ2-2,CASSQGGPLAGELFF,TGCGCCAGCAGCCAGGGAGGGCCTCTAGCCGGGGAGCTGTTTTTT
13,-,TRBV4-1,-,TRBJ1-4,CASSQDGDEKLFF,TGCGCCAGCAGCCAAGACGGGGATGAAAAACTGTTTTTT
13,few,TRBV14,-,TRBJ1-1,CASSQDWGQEAFF,TGTGCCAGCAGCCAAGACTGGGGACAAGAAGCTTTCTTT
16,many,TRBV15,-,TRBJ2-5,CATSRDPQALQETQYF,TGTGCCACCAGCAGAGACCCGCAGGCACTCCAAGAGACCCAGTACTTC
12,-,TRBV6-5,-,TRBJ1-6,CAITGEDSPLHF,TGTGCCATTACCGGAGAGGATTCACCCCTCCACTTT
14,-,TRBV7-7,-,TRBJ2-7,CASSLETGSYEQYF,TGTGCTAGCAGCTTAGAGACAGGTTCCTACGAGCAGTACTTC
17,once,TRBV12-3/TRBV12-4,-,TRBJ1-4,CASSLGKGGPTNEKLFF,TGTGCCAGCAGTTTGGGGAAAGGGGGGCCTACTAATGAAAAACTGTTTTTT
15,-,TRBV6-6,TRBD1,TRBJ2-2,CASSPGGSRTGELFF,TGTGCCAGCAGCCCAGGGGGCTCACGGACCGGGGAGCTGTTTTTT
13,-,TRBV9,-,TRBJ2-7,CASSVGLGQEQYF,TGTGCCAGCAGCGTGGGCCTGGGTCAGGAGCAGTACTTC
16,-,TRBV7-2,TRBD1,TRBJ1-1,CASSVGAQGMNTEAFF,TGTGCCAGCAGCGTAGGGGCACAGGGGATGAACACTGAAGCTTTCTTT
15,-,TRBV20-1,-,TRBJ1-5,CSARGGGAGNQPQHF,TGCAGTGCTAGGGGGGGGGGAGCGGGCAATCAGCCCCAGCATTTT
16,-,TRBV6-1,TRBD1,TRBJ1-5,CASSPGTGGVYQPQHF,TGTGCCAGCAGTCCCGGGACAGGGGGCGTTTATCAGCCCCAGCATTTT